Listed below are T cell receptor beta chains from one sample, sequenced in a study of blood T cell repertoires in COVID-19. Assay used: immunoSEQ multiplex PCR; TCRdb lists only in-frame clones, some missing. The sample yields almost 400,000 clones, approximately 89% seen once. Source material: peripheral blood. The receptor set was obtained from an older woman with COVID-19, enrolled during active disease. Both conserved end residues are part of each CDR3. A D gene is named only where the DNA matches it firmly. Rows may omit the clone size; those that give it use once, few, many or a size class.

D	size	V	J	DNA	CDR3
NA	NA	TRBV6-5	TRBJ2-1	TGTGCCAGCACCCAAATCTGGAGTGAGCAGTTCTTC	CASTQIWSEQFF
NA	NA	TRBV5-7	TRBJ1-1	TGTGCCAGCAGCTCTCACAGGGCGGACACTGAAGCTTTCTTT	CASSSHRADTEAFF
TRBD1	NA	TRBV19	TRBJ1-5	TGTGCCAGTACCCTAGACAGGGAGGGCAATCAGCCCCAGCATTTT	CASTLDREGNQPQHF
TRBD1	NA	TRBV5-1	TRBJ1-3	TGCGCCAGCAGCTTGGAGGGACAGGGCTTAAACACCATATATTTT	CASSLEGQGLNTIYF
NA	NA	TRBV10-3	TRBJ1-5	TGTGCCATCAGTGGACAGGACAATCAGCCCCAGCATTTT	CAISGQDNQPQHF
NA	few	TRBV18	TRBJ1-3	TGTGCCAGCTCACCGGAAACAGGTCCTGGAAACACCATATATTTT	CASSPETGPGNTIYF
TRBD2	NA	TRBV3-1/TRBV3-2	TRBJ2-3	TGTGCCAGCAGCCAACCCCTAGCGGGGGGGACAGATACGCAGTATTTT	CASSQPLAGGTDTQYF
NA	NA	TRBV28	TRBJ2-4	TGTGCCAGCAGGGAACGGACAGTCCCCCCAAACATTCAGTACTTC	CASRERTVPPNIQYF
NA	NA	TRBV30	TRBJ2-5	TGTGCCTGGAGTGGTATGGGGTCCGGAGGGGAGACCCAGTACTTC	CAWSGMGSGGETQYF
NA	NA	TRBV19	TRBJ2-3	TGTGCCAGTAATAATAACTACCTCACAGATACGCAGTATTTT	CASNNNYLTDTQYF
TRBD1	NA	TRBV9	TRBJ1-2	TGTGCCAGCAGCATCTTGACAGGGGTTCATGGCTACACCTTC	CASSILTGVHGYTF
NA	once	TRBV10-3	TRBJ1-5	TGTGCCATCAGTGAAGGGGGGGGGAGCTATCAGCCCCAGCATTTT	CAISEGGGSYQPQHF
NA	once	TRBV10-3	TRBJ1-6	TGTGCCATCAGTGAGGCCGGGGTTAACGCACCCCTCCACTTT	CAISEAGVNAPLHF
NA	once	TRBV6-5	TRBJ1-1	TGTGCCAGCAGTTACGAGGCAGCTGGGGGGACTGAAGCTTTCTTT	CASSYEAAGGTEAFF
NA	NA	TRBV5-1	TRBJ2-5	TGCGCCAGCAGCTTTAAGGGGTCAGAGACCCAGTACTTC	CASSFKGSETQYF
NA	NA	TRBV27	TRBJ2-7	TGTGCCAGCTCGCGCCACGGAGCCTACGAGCAGTACTTC	CASSRHGAYEQYF
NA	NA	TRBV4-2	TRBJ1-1	TGTGCCAGCAGCCAAGATCAGGGGATGAACACTGAAGCTTTCTTT	CASSQDQGMNTEAFF
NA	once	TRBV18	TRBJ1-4	TGTGCCAGCTCCGGACAGTCTAATGAAAAACTGTTTTTT	CASSGQSNEKLFF
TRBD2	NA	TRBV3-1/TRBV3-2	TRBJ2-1	TGTGCCAGCAGCCACCGCGGGGGGGCCAAGTACAATGAGCAGTTCTTC	CASSHRGGAKYNEQFF
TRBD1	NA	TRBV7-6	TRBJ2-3	TGTGCCAGCAGCTTTCCGACAGGGGGAGATACGCAGTATTTT	CASSFPTGGDTQYF
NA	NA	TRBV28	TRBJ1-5	TGTGCCAGCAGTTTACGGGGGTGGCAGCCCCAGCATTTT	CASSLRGWQPQHF
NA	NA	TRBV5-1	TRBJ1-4	TGCGCCAGCAGCTTGGAAGGGCAGGGCGGGAGTGAAAAACTGTTTTTT	CASSLEGQGGSEKLFF
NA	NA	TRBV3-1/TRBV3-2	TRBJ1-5	TGTGCCAGCAGCCGGGGTTCAGGGCACCAGCCCCAGCATTTT	CASSRGSGHQPQHF
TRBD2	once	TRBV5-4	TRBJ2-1	TGTGCCAGCAGCTCCGGGACTAGCGGGGGGGCCTACAATGAGCAGTTCTTC	CASSSGTSGGAYNEQFF
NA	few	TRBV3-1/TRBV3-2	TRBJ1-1	TGTGCCAGCAGCCTATTAAGAACGGGGAACACTGAAGCTTTCTTT	CASSLLRTGNTEAFF
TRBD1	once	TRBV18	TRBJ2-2	TGTGCCAGCCCTCGGACAGGGCAGACCGGGGAGCTGTTTTTT	CASPRTGQTGELFF
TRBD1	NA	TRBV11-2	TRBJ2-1	TGTGCCAGCAGCGCCGGGACAGGGGTTGATGAGCAGTTCTTC	CASSAGTGVDEQFF
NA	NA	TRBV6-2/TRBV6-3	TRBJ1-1	TGTGCCAGCAGTTCCAGGGTGGGGAACACTGAAGCTTTCTTT	CASSSRVGNTEAFF
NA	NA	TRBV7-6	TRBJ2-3	TGTGCCAGCAGCTTAAATCTGGGGGGGCTCGGGACAGATACGCAGTATTTT	CASSLNLGGLGTDTQYF
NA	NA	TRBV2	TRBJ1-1	TGTGCCAGCAGTGAGAGACAGAGTGTATACACTGAAGCTTTCTTT	CASSERQSVYTEAFF
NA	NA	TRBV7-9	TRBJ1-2	TGTGCCAGCAGCTTAGAACATAGGAGCCAACCCTGGTTTTATGGCTACACCTTC	CASSLEHRSQPWFYGYTF
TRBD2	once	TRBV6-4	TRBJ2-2	TGTGCCAGCATGAAAGACGGCGATAGCGGGGGGGCGGTCACCGGGGAGCTGTTTTTT	CASMKDGDSGGAVTGELFF
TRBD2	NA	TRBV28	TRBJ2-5	TGTGCCAGCAGACTAGCGGGGGCCCAAGAGACCCAGTACTTC	CASRLAGAQETQYF
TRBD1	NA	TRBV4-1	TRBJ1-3	TGCGCCAGCAGCCAAGAAGGACAGGGGGCTGGAAACACCATATATTTT	CASSQEGQGAGNTIYF
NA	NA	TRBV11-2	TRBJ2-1	TGTGCCAGCGCCTTGGGGCGGAACAATGAGCAGTTCTTC	CASALGRNNEQFF
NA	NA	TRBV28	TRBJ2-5	TGTGCCAGCGGCCCCACTACGGCGTCATGGACCCAGTACTTC	CASGPTTASWTQYF
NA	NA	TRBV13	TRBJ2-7	TGTGCCAGCAGCTTGAGTCAGGGCAGCACCTACGAGCAGTACTTC	CASSLSQGSTYEQYF
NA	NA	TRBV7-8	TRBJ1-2	TGTATTACAGGGCGGCAAACCGACTATGGCTACACCTTC	CITGRQTDYGYTF
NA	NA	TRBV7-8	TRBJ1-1	TGTGCCAGCAGCGGGGGGGGGAACACTGAAGCTTTCTTT	CASSGGGNTEAFF
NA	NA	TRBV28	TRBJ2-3	TGTGCCAGCAGTTCCGGGACTTTACCCGCAGATACGCAGTATTTT	CASSSGTLPADTQYF
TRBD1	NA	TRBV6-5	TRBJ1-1	TGTGCCAGCAGTTACCAGACAGGGGGACGTGTACCTGAAGCTTTCTTT	CASSYQTGGRVPEAFF
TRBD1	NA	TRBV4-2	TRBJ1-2	TGTGCCAGCAGCCAGGACAGGGGTGGCTATGGCTACACCTTC	CASSQDRGGYGYTF
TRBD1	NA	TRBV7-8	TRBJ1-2	TGTGCCAGCAGCCCCGGACAGGGGGCAGGAGGCTACACCTTC	CASSPGQGAGGYTF
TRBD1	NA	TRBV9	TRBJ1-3	TGTGCCAGCAGCGTAGAGAAGGGGGCAGGAAACACCATATATTTT	CASSVEKGAGNTIYF
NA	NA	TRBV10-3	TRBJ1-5	TGTGCCATCAGTCGTGGAGGGGTGAGTCAGCCCCAGCATTTT	CAISRGGVSQPQHF
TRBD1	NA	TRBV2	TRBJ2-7	TGTGCCAGCAGCGACAGGGGAATAAGACAGTACTTC	CASSDRGIRQYF
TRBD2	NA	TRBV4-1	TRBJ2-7	TGCGCCAGCAGCCAAGAGGATTTGACTAGCGGGACCTACGAGCAGTACTTC	CASSQEDLTSGTYEQYF
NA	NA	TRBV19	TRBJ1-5	TGTGCCAGTAGTCCTGACAGGAGTGGACAGCCCCAGCATTTT	CASSPDRSGQPQHF
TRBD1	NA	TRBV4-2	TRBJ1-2	TGTGCCAGCAGCCAAGATGTGGGACAGGGAGTAGTTTATGGCTACACCTTC	CASSQDVGQGVVYGYTF
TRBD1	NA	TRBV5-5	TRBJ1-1	TGTGCCAGCAGCCTGGGACAGCCGAACACTGAAGCTTTCTTT	CASSLGQPNTEAFF
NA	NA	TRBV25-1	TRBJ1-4	TGTGCCAGCAGTGAAGCGGGGAATGAAAAACTGTTTTTT	CASSEAGNEKLFF
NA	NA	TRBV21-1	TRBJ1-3	TGTGCCAGCAGGACCAATACCGGGACAGGGGGCATCCTCTCTGGAAACACCATATATTTT	CASRTNTGTGGILSGNTIYF
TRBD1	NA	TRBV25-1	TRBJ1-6	TGTGCCAGCAGCAGACAGGGTTATTCACCCCTCCACTTT	CASSRQGYSPLHF
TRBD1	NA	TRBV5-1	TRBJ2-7	TGCGCCAGCAGCTTGGGTCAGGGGGCCTACGAGCAGTACTTC	CASSLGQGAYEQYF
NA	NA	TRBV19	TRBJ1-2	TGTGCCAGCCTCATCAACCCCCTTCGGGGGGCAGATGGCTACACCTTC	CASLINPLRGADGYTF